This T cell receptor beta chain was recorded in a study of blood T cells in healthy people across ages. Comment on this clonotype: Its target is unknown.

Ten milliliters of peripheral blood were drawn from each donor into EDTA-treated tubes. The authors ran a second PCR of about 6 to 11 cycles using a sample-barcoded 5' primer and a J-beta primer mix. Every cDNA molecule carried a tag from a template-switch adaptor bearing 12 random nucleotides. TCRdb ran MiXCR on the 5' RACE reads and lists one entry per CDR3 protein. The profile shows hundreds of thousands of distinct CDR3 sequences, around 48% of them singletons. Study results and caveats: The long-lived group displayed more naive CD4+ cells, plus higher diversity, than the aged donors did. Naive T cell percentage by flow cytometry tracked strongly with beta diversity.

The V gene's germline CDR1 is LGHNA and CDR2 YNFKEQ. Trimming removed 0 bases from V and 0 bases from J; junction bases left unmatched: 11. This CDR3 comprises 19 residues. This sequence was found in a woman aged 55-70 years in good health. Sequencing input: blood. The chain carries TRBV4-2 and TRBJ2-7; the match to TRBD2 covers 10 bases. The CDR3 sequence is CASSQDPLLAGGYSYEQYF. The CDR3, as DNA: TGTGCCAGCAGCCAAGATCCTTTGTTAGCGGGGGGATACTCCTACGAGCAGTACTTC.